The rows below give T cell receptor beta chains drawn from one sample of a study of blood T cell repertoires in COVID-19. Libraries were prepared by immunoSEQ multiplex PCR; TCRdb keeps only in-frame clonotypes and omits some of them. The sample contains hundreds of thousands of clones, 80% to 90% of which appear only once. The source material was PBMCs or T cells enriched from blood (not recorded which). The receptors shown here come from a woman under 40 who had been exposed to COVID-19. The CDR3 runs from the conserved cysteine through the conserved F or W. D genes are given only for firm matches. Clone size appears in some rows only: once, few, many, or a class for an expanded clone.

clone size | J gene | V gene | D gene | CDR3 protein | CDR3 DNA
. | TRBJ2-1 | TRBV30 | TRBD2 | CAWKGTSNEQFF | TGTGCCTGGAAGGGGACTAGCAATGAGCAGTTCTTC
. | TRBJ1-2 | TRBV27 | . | CASSLKGDYGYTF | TGTGCCAGCAGTTTAAAAGGGGACTATGGCTACACCTTC
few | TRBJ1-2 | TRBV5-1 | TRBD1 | CASSLDRGQVYGYTF | TGCGCCAGCAGCTTGGACAGGGGGCAAGTCTATGGCTACACCTTC
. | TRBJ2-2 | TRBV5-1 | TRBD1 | CASSPGQGAGELFF | TGCGCCAGCAGCCCGGGACAGGGGGCCGGGGAGCTGTTTTTT
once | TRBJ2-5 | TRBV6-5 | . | CASTWGGGQETQYF | TGTGCCAGCACCTGGGGAGGGGGTCAAGAGACCCAGTACTTC
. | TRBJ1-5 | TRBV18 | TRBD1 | CASSSGQGADQPQHF | TGTGCCAGCTCATCAGGACAGGGGGCTGATCAGCCCCAGCATTTT
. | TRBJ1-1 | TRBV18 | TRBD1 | CASSPPDRMNTEAFF | TGTGCCAGCTCACCGCCGGACAGGATGAACACTGAAGCTTTCTTT
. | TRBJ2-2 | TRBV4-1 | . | CASSHGILNTGELFF | TGCGCCAGCAGCCACGGGATTTTAAACACCGGGGAGCTGTTTTTT
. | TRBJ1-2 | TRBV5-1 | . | CASSFTSGVDGYTF | TGCGCCAGCAGCTTCACCTCAGGGGTGGATGGCTACACCTTC
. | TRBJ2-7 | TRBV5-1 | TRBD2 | CASSLGTSGFHEQYF | TGCGCCAGCAGCTTGGGTACTAGCGGGTTCCACGAGCAGTACTTC
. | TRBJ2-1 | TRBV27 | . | CASSFFVSARLADNEQFF | TGTGCCAGCAGTTTCTTTGTTTCAGCACGGCTAGCCGACAATGAGCAGTTCTTC
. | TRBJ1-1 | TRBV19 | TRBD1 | CASSNRGLTEAFF | TGTGCCAGTAGTAATAGGGGGCTGACTGAAGCTTTCTTT
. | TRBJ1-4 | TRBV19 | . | CASSKQRQAMEKLFF | TGTGCCAGTAGTAAACAAAGACAGGCAATGGAAAAACTGTTTTTT
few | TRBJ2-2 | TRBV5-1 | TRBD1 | CASSWGQGFGELFF | TGCGCCAGCAGCTGGGGACAGGGGTTCGGGGAGCTGTTTTTT
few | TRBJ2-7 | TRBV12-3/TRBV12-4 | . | CASSLELYEQYF | TGTGCCAGCAGTTTAGAGCTATACGAGCAGTACTTC
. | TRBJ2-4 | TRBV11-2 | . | CASRATKEAKNIQYF | TGTGCCAGCAGGGCCACAAAGGAGGCCAAAAACATTCAGTACTTC
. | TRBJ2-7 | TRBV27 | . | CASSFGPGRTYGQYF | TGTGCCAGCAGTTTTGGTCCAGGGCGAACCTACGGGCAGTACTTC
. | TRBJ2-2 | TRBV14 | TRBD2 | CASSLADTGELFF | TGTGCCAGCAGTCTAGCGGATACCGGGGAGCTGTTTTTT
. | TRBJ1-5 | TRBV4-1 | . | CASSQDMNEGAGYNQPQHF | TGCGCCAGCAGCCAAGATATGAACGAAGGGGCAGGGTACAATCAGCCCCAGCATTTT
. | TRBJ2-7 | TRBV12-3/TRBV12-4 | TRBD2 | CASSLRGAHEQYF | TGTGCCAGCAGTTTGCGGGGGGCCCACGAGCAGTACTTC
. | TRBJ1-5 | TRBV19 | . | CASSPSFGSNQPQHF | TGTGCCAGTAGTCCTAGTTTTGGTAGCAATCAGCCCCAGCATTTT
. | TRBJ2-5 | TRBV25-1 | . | CASSFAKTQYF | TGTGCCAGCAGTTTTGCGAAGACCCAGTACTTC
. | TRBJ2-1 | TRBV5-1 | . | CASRSGPEDNEQFF | TGCGCCAGCAGGTCGGGTCCCGAGGACAATGAGCAGTTCTTC
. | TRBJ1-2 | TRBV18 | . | CASSPPAQGMNYGYTF | TGTGCCAGCTCACCACCGGCCCAGGGGATGAACTATGGCTACACCTTC
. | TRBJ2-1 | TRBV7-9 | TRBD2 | CASSFLAGNSYNEQFF | TGTGCCAGCAGCTTTTTAGCGGGGAACTCCTACAATGAGCAGTTCTTC
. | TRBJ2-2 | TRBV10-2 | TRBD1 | CASRNRQGGTGELFF | TGCGCCAGCAGAAACCGACAGGGCGGCACCGGGGAGCTGTTTTTT
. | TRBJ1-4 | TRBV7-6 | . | CASSFTGIGNEKLFF | TGTGCCAGCAGTTTTACAGGGATAGGAAATGAAAAACTGTTTTTT
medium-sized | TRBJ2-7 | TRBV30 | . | CAWSGMTVSYEQYF | TGTGCCTGGAGTGGAATGACAGTTTCCTACGAGCAGTACTTC
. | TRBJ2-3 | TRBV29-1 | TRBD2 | CSAIGGAGADTQYF | TGCAGCGCTATCGGGGGGGCCGGGGCAGATACGCAGTATTTT
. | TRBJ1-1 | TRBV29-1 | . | CSLKDSPTEAFF | TGCAGCCTAAAGGACAGTCCCACTGAAGCTTTCTTT
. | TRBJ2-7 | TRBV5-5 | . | CASSGGRTTYEQYF | TGTGCCAGCAGCGGGGGCCGAACTACCTACGAGCAGTACTTC
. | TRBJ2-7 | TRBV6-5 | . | CASSYSKGQRDYEQYF | TGTGCCAGCAGTTACTCGAAAGGACAGAGAGACTACGAGCAGTACTTC
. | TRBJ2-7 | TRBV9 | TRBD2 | CASSVSSGGGIYEQYF | TGTGCCAGCAGCGTAAGTTCTGGCGGGGGGATCTACGAGCAGTACTTC
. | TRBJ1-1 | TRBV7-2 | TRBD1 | CASSSRDRAVTEAFF | TGTGCCAGCAGCTCCCGGGACAGGGCAGTCACTGAAGCTTTCTTT
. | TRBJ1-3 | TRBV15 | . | CATSGNTIYF | TGTGCCACCTCGGGAAACACCATATATTTT
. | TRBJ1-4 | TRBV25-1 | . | CASSGQSNEKLFF | TGTGCCAGCAGTGGTCAGTCAAATGAAAAACTGTTTTTT
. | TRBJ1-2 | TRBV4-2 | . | CASSQDRGSSKDGYTF | TGTGCCAGCAGCCAAGATCGGGGATCGTCAAAGGATGGCTACACCTTC
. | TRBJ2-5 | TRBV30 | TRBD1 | CAWSVGTGGGETQYF | TGTGCCTGGAGTGTAGGAACAGGGGGTGGAGAGACCCAGTACTTC
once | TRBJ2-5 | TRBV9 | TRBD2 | CASSVGVGLAGTLQETQYF | TGTGCCAGCAGCGTAGGGGTAGGACTAGCGGGGACCCTCCAAGAGACCCAGTACTTC